Shown below are 15 T cell receptor beta chains from a single sample sequenced in a study of graft-versus-host responses after intestinal transplantation. TCRdb's table, derived via immunoSEQ multiplex PCR, lists solely in-frame clones and lacks some. The table includes nearly 90,000 clones, around 83% detected once. The antigens these receptors bind are not known. Sample: unstimulated CD8+ T cells sorted from spleen or lymph node cells, taken before intestinal transplant. Receptors originate from a human donor who received an intestinal transplant.

The chain has TRBV7-3 and TRBJ1-3; TRBD1 might be the D (6 bases). The CDR3 length is 18 residues. Germline CDR1 SGHTA, CDR2 FQGTGA. Trimming took off 5 bases at V and 1 base at J, with 21 bases between the two ends. This CDR3 reads CASSPDRRLTASGNTIYF. CDR3 sequence (DNA): TGTGCCAGCAGCCCAGACAGGCGGCTTACTGCTTCTGGAAACACCATATATTTT.

As concerns this clone: This specimen includes other DNA sequences encoding the same CDR3. The genes are TRBV27 and TRBJ1-5, with no clear D. The CDR3 loop spans 15 amino acids. The germline V and J ends were trimmed by 3 bases and 0 bases, with 9 bases remaining between them. The germline V gene has CDR1 MNHEY and CDR2 SMNVEV (reference sequence). CDR3 nucleotide sequence: TGTGCCAGCAGTTTCGACGGCTATAGCAATCAGCCCCAGCATTTT. Protein: CASSFDGYSNQPQHF.

The chain employs TRBV5-6 and TRBJ1-1; D is ambiguous. The V gene's germline CDR1 is SGHDT and CDR2 YYEEEE. Trimming stripped 1 base from V and 2 bases from J, with 9 bases between. The length of the CDR3 is 14 residues. The CDR3 region has the DNA TGTGCCAGCAGCTTGTGGGGTACCAACACTGAAGCTTTCTTT. Encoded protein: CASSLWGTNTEAFF.

V and J are TRBV29-1 and TRBJ1-2; D is ambiguous. V was pared by 5 bases and J by 2 bases, with 15 bases between. CDR1 is SQVTM and CDR2 is ANQGSEA in the germline V gene. This CDR3 has 14 amino acids. CDR3 region: CSVPSSGSNYGYTF. CDR3 sequence (DNA): TGCAGCGTTCCCTCATCCGGATCCAACTATGGCTACACCTTC.

This rearrangement joins TRBV6-1 to TRBJ1-1; TRBD1 matches 7 bases. The CDR3 is 13 residues long. Trimming removed 6 bases from V and 2 bases from J; junction bases left unmatched: 3. Germline values: CDR1 MNHNS, CDR2 SASEGT. Here the CDR3 DNA reads TGTGCCAGCAGCTGGGACAGAAACACTGAAGCTTTCTTT. As protein: CASSWDRNTEAFF.

J is TRBJ2-7 and V is TRBV11-2; the D call may be TRBD1 or TRBD2 (5 bases each). This CDR3 is built from 12 residues. V was shortened by 5 bases and J by 5 bases, with 10 bases between the two germline ends. Germline V gives CDR1 SGHAT, CDR2 FQNNGV. CDR3 DNA sequence: TGTGCCAGCAGCCGTAGAGGGGACGAGCAGTACTTC. It encodes CASSRRGDEQYF.

This clone was seen only once. The chain uses TRBV4-1 and TRBJ2-7; possibly TRBD1 or TRBD2 for D (5 bases each). Trimming took off 2 bases at V and 4 bases at J, with 12 bases between the two ends. The germline gives CDR1 MGHRA, CDR2 YSYEKL. The CDR3 spans 14 residues. CDR3 DNA: TGCGCCAGCAGCCAAAAATCGGGGCGTTACGAGCAGTACTTC. Amino acids: CASSQKSGRYEQYF.

This rearrangement joins TRBV29-1 to TRBJ1-1; D is possibly TRBD1 (6 bases). The length of the CDR3 is 11 residues. Germline CDR1 SQVTM, CDR2 ANQGSEA. Trimming took 7 bases from V and 5 from J, leaving 11 bases between them. CDR3 DNA sequence: TGCAGCGGGGGGCGAGGGACTGAAGCTTTCTTT. Translated: CSGGRGTEAFF.

The chain is built from TRBV30 and TRBJ2-1, with a tentative D call TRBD2 (6 bases). The CDR3 contains 16 residues. V was shortened by 3 bases and J by 0 bases, with 15 bases between the two germline ends. Per the germline V gene, CDR1 is GTSNPN and CDR2 is SVGIG (reference sequence). CDR3 protein: CAWSGTPRSSYNEQFF. As DNA, the CDR3 is TGTGCCTGGAGCGGGACTCCCAGGAGCTCCTACAATGAGCAGTTCTTC.

This clone was detected only once. This sequence joins TRBV5-6 and TRBJ1-4; D remains ambiguous. In germline, CDR1 is SGHDT, CDR2 YYEEEE. CDR3 length: 13 amino acids. Trimming took 4 bases from V and 8 from J, leaving 12 bases between them. In DNA, the CDR3 is TGTGCCAGCAGCGCCTATAGGAAGGAAAAACTGTTTTTT. It is translated as CASSAYRKEKLFF.

This chain connects TRBV19 to TRBJ1-5, with D possibly TRBD1 on 5 matching bases. The V gene lost 7 bases and the J gene lost 1 base, with 17 bases spanning the gap. Germline CDR1 reads LNHDA; CDR2 reads SQIVND (reference sequence). The CDR3 length is 16 residues. The CDR3 loop reads CASKTDGDFSNQPQHF. CDR3 DNA sequence: TGTGCCAGTAAAACAGACGGGGACTTCAGCAATCAGCCCCAGCATTTT. Full variable domain (outside the CDR3, taken from reference TRBV19 and TRBJ1-5): DGGITQSPKYLFRKEGQNVTLSCEQNLNHDAMYWYRQDPGQGLRLIYYSQIVNDFQKGDIAEGYSVSREKKESFPLTVTSAQKNPTAFYLCASKTDGDFSNQPQHFGDGTRLSIL.

The chain's CDR3 is CASSLDAFF. The CDR3 DNA reads as TGTGCCAGCAGCTTAGATGCTTTCTTT. This sequence joins TRBV7-9 and TRBJ1-1; D is undetermined. Germline loops: CDR1 SEHNR, CDR2 FQNEAQ (reference sequence). Trimming removed 1 base from V and 11 bases from J, with 2 bases in between. This CDR3 contains 9 residues.

This clone showed up just once. The gene calls are TRBV11-2 and TRBJ2-5; D is unclear. Near its end, the DNA agrees better with TRBJ2-7, so the J call may be wrong. The CDR3 extends over 13 amino acids. Germline V gene data show CDR1 as SGHAT and CDR2 as FQNNGV. CDR3 nucleotide sequence: TGTGCCAGCAGCCCGTCCCTGACGTACGAGCAGTACTTC. It yields the protein CASSPSLTYEQYF.

This chain links TRBV11-1 with TRBJ1-5, with a possible D match to TRBD1 (5 bases). The CDR3 contains 14 residues. Germline CDR1 reads SGHAT; CDR2 reads FQDESV (reference sequence). V gave up 5 bases and J gave up 1 base, with 9 bases separating them. Here the CDR3 reads CASSRDASNQPQHF. CDR3 DNA sequence: TGTGCCAGCAGCCGGGACGCAAGCAATCAGCCCCAGCATTTT.

The gene calls are TRBV7-6 and TRBJ1-1; 7 bases agree with TRBD1. The V and J ends lost 4 bases and 3 bases, in that order; junction bases with no gene match: 14. Germline V CDR1 and CDR2: SGHVS, FNYEAQ. This CDR3 has 17 amino acids. As DNA, the CDR3 is TGTGCCAGCAGCTCTACTTATTTAGGGGGCGCGGACACTGAAGCTTTCTTT. Amino acid sequence: CASSSTYLGGADTEAFF.